This TCR beta chain was sequenced in a study of cytomegalovirus exposure and HLA in healthy donors. Regarding the study as a whole: In a later analysis, HLA-associated TCR beta chains were more clonally expanded than equally common others. A later analysis linked a missense variant in DCLRE1C to the trimming of TCR beta V and J genes.

The table lists this clone with a few counts. The target antigen is unknown. Per the germline V gene, CDR1 is MGHRA and CDR2 is YSYEKL. V lost 1 base, J lost 3 bases, and 9 bases lay in between. The CDR3 runs to 14 residues. PCR was performed using 60 Vbeta and 13 Jbeta primers. The protocol was immunoSEQ multiplex PCR, while the TCRdb copy is restricted to in-frame clones and leaves out a portion. The table includes under 140,000 clones, under 85% detected once. This receptor was identified in a young man in good health and CMV-seropositive. Sequences were obtained from PBMCs. The V call is TRBV4-1, the J call TRBJ1-2; D remains unclear. CDR3 sequence (DNA): TGCGCCAGCAGCCAAGTTAAGGGAGACTATGGCTACACCTTC. Its protein product is CASSQVKGDYGYTF.